Included here is one T cell receptor (beta chain) sequence, with context. Its target is not known. The donors, healthy Caucasians from Russia, were aged about 6 to 90. The data were obtained in a study of blood T cells in healthy people across ages. Germline V CDR1 and CDR2: SGDLS, YYNGEE. This CDR3 spans 14 amino acids. With 2 bases removed from V and 1 base from J, the gap between germline ends came to 9 bases. Combining a sample-barcoded 5' primer with a J-beta primer mix, a second PCR ran for roughly 7 to 11 cycles. One entry per CDR3 protein, called by TCRdb with MiXCR from the 5' RACE reads. The table has under 800,000 distinct CDR3 sequences, around 46% seen once. Overall study findings and caveats: It was held that the diversity estimates obtained from one million T cells were underestimates.

The source is a woman aged 55-70 years in good health. The chain recombines TRBV9 with TRBJ2-5, with D unclear. The sample comprised blood. The CDR3 DNA follows: TGTGCCAGCAGCGTCCGCCCGTTCCAAGAGACCCAGTACTTC. Translated: CASSVRPFQETQYF.